This T cell receptor (beta chain) appears in the sequencing data of a study of blood T cell repertoires in COVID-19. Study information: Italy, Spain and the United States were the sources of the convalescent and acute COVID-19 samples. In each case, the material was cDNA or gDNA derived from T cells, B-cell-depleted T cells, or PBMCs.

Germline CDR1 and CDR2: MNHEY and SVGAGI. CDR3 length: 14 amino acids. Trimming at V came to 4 bases and at J to 6 bases, leaving 6 bases not matched to a gene. Original processing methods: Estimated nucleated cell counts came from reference gene primer amplification. Only in-frame clones appear in the TCRdb table, and some are missing; sequencing was by immunoSEQ multiplex PCR. Clonal size and the V and J genes are those of that table, whereas D and trimming came from the DNA. The sample gives some 38,000 clones, around 85% of which show up once; more than 15% is in the top ten. This rearrangement joins TRBV6-5 to TRBJ2-7; TRBD1 matches at 10 bases. What was sequenced was peripheral blood. The TCR was taken from a man between 70 and 80 years old with acute or convalescent COVID-19. CDR3 sequence reads: CASSSGQGTSEQYF. CDR3 sequence (DNA): TGTGCCAGCAGTTCGGGACAGGGGACTAGCGAGCAGTACTTC.